Reported below is one TCR beta chain. Its matching antigen is unknown. One base away lies a much larger clone, so this may be a sequencing read error. The sample originates from a study of molecular identifiers for immune sequencing clone quantification. Study-wide results and limits: Even with approximately 1 million naive cells present, spiked Jurkat TCR RNA from one cell was reportedly detectable. With a barcode shared among identical TCR molecules, highly expanded clone sizes could be underestimated. Under 1% of molecules in naive cells, but over 98% of effector molecules, belonged to clones above 20 RNA copies.

Germline V lookup: CDR1 SGDLS, CDR2 YYNGEE. The CDR3 has 15 residues. Previously published methods and listed TCR primers were used for the bulk TCR libraries. TCRdb re-analysed the PCR reads in MiXCR, keeping a single row per CDR3 protein. The table records hundreds of thousands of distinct CDR3 sequences, around 25% of them present only once. This sequence joins TRBV9 and TRBJ2-3; D gene unclear. Material: naive CD8+ T cells from blood, with Jurkat cell RNA spiked in. As for subset: FACS-sorted CD8+CD4-CCR7+CD45RA+ naive T cells. The receptor was derived from a human donor in good health. Some libraries in this study had Jurkat cell RNA spiked in. CDR3 protein: CASSVAWGNTDMQYF. The CDR3 nucleotides read TGTGCCAGCAGCGTAGCGTGGGGAAACACAGATATGCAGTATTTT.